The 32 T cell receptor beta chains listed next were all sequenced from one sample in a study of cytomegalovirus exposure and HLA in healthy donors. The PCR employed 60 Vbeta primers together with 13 Jbeta primers. Sequencing was performed with immunoSEQ multiplex PCR; in TCRdb, only in-frame clones are kept and a portion is missing. The sample lists roughly 99,000 clones, approximately 74% occurring once. The sequencing sample was made of PBMCs. These receptors were obtained from a male donor in good health and CMV-seronegative.

The gene calls are TRBV28 and TRBJ2-5, with 9 bases that match TRBD1. This CDR3 has 14 residues. Germline V gene data show CDR1 as MDHEN and CDR2 as SYDVKM. V trimming: 7 bases; J trimming: 7 bases; junction bases outside the gene matches: 10. CDR3 residues: CASIPGQGYGTQYF. DNA of the CDR3: TGTGCCAGCATACCGGGACAGGGATACGGGACCCAGTACTTC.

The rearrangement joins TRBV6-5 to TRBJ1-6, with D maybe TRBD1 (6 bases). This CDR3 region has 14 residues. Trimming stripped 8 bases from V and 2 bases from J, with 10 bases between. Germline values: CDR1 MNHEY, CDR2 SVGAGI. CDR3 in DNA: TGTGCCAGCGGCGGACAGACCTATAATTCACCCCTCCACTTT. Encoded protein: CASGGQTYNSPLHF.

This clone occurred a few times. The chain recombines TRBV5-1 with TRBJ1-3; the match to TRBD1 covers 7 bases. The germline V gene has CDR1 SGHRS and CDR2 YFSETQ. V lost 3 bases, J lost 3 bases, and 0 bases stayed unmatched. The CDR3 is made up of 13 amino acids. CDR3 loop: CASSWDSGNTIYF. The CDR3 bases are TGCGCCAGCAGCTGGGACAGTGGAAACACCATATATTTT. The full variable domain, completed using reference TRBV5-1 and TRBJ1-3, is KAGVTQTPRYLIKTRGQQVTLSCSPISGHRSVSWYQQTPGQGLQFLFEYFSETQRNKGNFPGRFSGRQFSNSRSEMNVSTLELGDSALYLCASSWDSGNTIYFGEGSWLTVV.

V usage is TRBV5-1 and J usage is TRBJ1-4, with TRBD1 as a possible D gene (6 bases). The CDR3 contains 16 residues. Germline-derived CDR1 and CDR2 are SGHRS and YFSETQ. V lost 4 bases and J lost 7, with 20 bases in between. As DNA, the CDR3 is TGCGCCAGCAGCCTAACGGGGGGGGGCATCGGTGAAAAACTGTTTTTT. Amino acid sequence: CASSLTGGGIGEKLFF. Full variable domain (outside the CDR3, taken from reference TRBV5-1 and TRBJ1-4): KAGVTQTPRYLIKTRGQQVTLSCSPISGHRSVSWYQQTPGQGLQFLFEYFSETQRNKGNFPGRFSGRQFSNSRSEMNVSTLELGDSALYLCASSLTGGGIGEKLFFGSGTQLSVL.

In DNA form, the CDR3 reads TGTGCCAGCAGCCCAGGGATTGACAGGGATAATGAAAAACTGTTTTTT. Its translation is CASSPGIDRDNEKLFF. The chain employs TRBV9 and TRBJ1-4; 7 bases agree with TRBD1. The V segment lost 4 bases and the J segment 4 bases; nucleotides outside the gene matches: 10. The CDR3 consists of 16 residues. Per germline, CDR1 SGDLS and CDR2 YYNGEE.

J is TRBJ2-5 and V is TRBV6-1, with a possible D match to TRBD2 (5 bases). Trimming cost V 1 base and J 4 bases, with 16 bases left between them. The CDR3 contains 16 residues. Germline loops: CDR1 MNHNS, CDR2 SASEGT. Written as DNA, the CDR3 is TGTGCCAGCAGTGAAGACGTCCCGGGGTTCAGAGAGACCCAGTACTTC. It is translated as CASSEDVPGFRETQYF.

The V call is TRBV5-1, the J call TRBJ1-5; weak D call: TRBD1 (6 bases). The CDR3 runs 14 residues. V lost 2 bases to trimming and J lost 6 bases, with 12 bases between them. Germline V lookup: CDR1 SGHRS, CDR2 YFSETQ. The CDR3 DNA reads TGCGCCAGCAGCTTCGAACAGGGCCCTCAGCCCCAGCATTTT. Its protein product is CASSFEQGPQPQHF.

The chain couples TRBV7-7 to TRBJ1-4; D is perhaps TRBD1 (6 bases). The CDR3 consists of 16 residues. With 2 bases removed from V and 8 bases from J, the gap between germline ends came to 18 bases. Germline CDR1 SSHAT, CDR2 FNYEAQ (reference sequence). The DNA for the CDR3 is TGTGCCAGCAGCTTAAATCCCCACTTCCAGGGGGAAAAACTGTTTTTT. Encoded protein: CASSLNPHFQGEKLFF.

This clone came up a few times. The V and J genes are TRBV7-9 and TRBJ2-1; TRBD2 agrees at 7 bases. There are 15 residues in the CDR3. Germline CDR1 SEHNR, CDR2 FQNEAQ (reference sequence). V dropped 4 bases and J dropped 7; count of bases not matched to a gene: 10. This chain's CDR3 is CASSSIGLVSNEQFF. The CDR3 nucleotides are TGTGCCAGCAGCTCGATAGGACTAGTCTCGAATGAGCAGTTCTTC.

J is TRBJ2-5 and V is TRBV9; tentatively, D is TRBD1 (7 bases). Near its end, the DNA agrees better with TRBJ2-7, so the J call may be wrong. Per the germline V gene, CDR1 is SGDLS and CDR2 is YYNGEE. This CDR3 is 16 amino acids long. The CDR3 loop reads CASSPPAGRGEDEQYF. The CDR3 coding sequence is TGTGCCAGCAGCCCACCGGCGGGCAGGGGGGAGGACGAGCAGTACTTC.

This chain links TRBV4-1 with TRBJ2-7; 7 nucleotides agree with TRBD1. CDR1 is MGHRA and CDR2 is YSYEKL in the germline V gene. The length of the CDR3 is 14 residues. The trim removed 8 bases at V and 0 bases at J, leaving 7 bases unmatched. CDR3 in DNA: TGCGCCAGCTCACCGGGACAGAGCTCCTACGAGCAGTACTTC. Residues: CASSPGQSSYEQYF.

The rearrangement links TRBV7-2 to TRBJ2-7; D not certain. V gave up 1 base and J gave up 1 base, with 14 bases separating them. This CDR3 spans 16 amino acids. CDR1 SGHTA and CDR2 FQGNSA come from the germline V gene. CDR3 loop: CASSLGGNRNSYEQYF. Written as DNA, the CDR3 is TGTGCCAGCAGCTTAGGTGGTAATAGAAATTCCTACGAGCAGTACTTC.

The sample holds many counts of this clone. The CDR3 DNA reads TGTGCCAGCACCGTCCAGGACTACTATGGCTACACCTTC. This translates into CASTVQDYYGYTF. The genes are TRBV6-1 and TRBJ1-2, with D hard to call. Trimming removed 7 bases from V and 3 bases from J, with 12 bases in between. Germline values: CDR1 MNHNS, CDR2 SASEGT. The CDR3 has 13 residues.

The gene calls are TRBV7-8 and TRBJ1-1; TRBD1 matches 8 bases. The CDR3 length is 14 residues. The V segment lost 3 bases and the J segment 3 bases; nucleotides outside the gene matches: 3. The germline gives CDR1 SGHVS, CDR2 FQNEAQ. Here the CDR3 DNA reads TGTGCCAGCAGCTTGACAGGGGCGTACACTGAAGCTTTCTTT. Translating gives CASSLTGAYTEAFF.

In this sample, this clone turned up once. V and J are TRBV7-6 and TRBJ2-1; 8 bases are a match to TRBD2. The CDR3 is 16 amino acids. V lost 4 bases, J lost 5 bases, and 10 bases stayed unmatched. Germline CDR1 SGHVS, CDR2 FNYEAQ. The CDR3 region is CASSSAGTSLHNEQFF. Written as DNA, the CDR3 is TGTGCCAGCAGCTCCGCCGGGACTAGTCTTCACAATGAGCAGTTCTTC.

The J gene is TRBJ2-1, the V gene TRBV2, with 9 nucleotides matching TRBD2. V dropped 9 bases and J dropped 0; count of bases not matched to a gene: 6. The CDR3 extends over 15 amino acids. Germline V gene data show CDR1 as SNHLY and CDR2 as FYNNEI. The CDR3 DNA reads as TGTGCCAGGGGGGCGGGAGGGAGCTCCTACAATGAGCAGTTCTTC. Its protein product is CARGAGGSSYNEQFF.

The chain is built from TRBV5-1 and TRBJ2-5; D possibly corresponds to TRBD2 (7 bases). The CDR3 runs 13 residues. Trimming shortened V by 5 bases and J by 4 bases, and 12 bases separated the two germline ends. Germline V gives CDR1 SGHRS, CDR2 YFSETQ. The DNA for the CDR3 is TGCGCCAGCAGTGGGAGGGGGTTAGAGACCCAGTACTTC. Residues: CASSGRGLETQYF.

The V and J genes are TRBV25-1 and TRBJ2-6; no definite D call. V was cut by 1 base and J by 4 bases, with 14 bases left in between. The CDR3 contains 17 residues. Germline loops: CDR1 MGHDK, CDR2 SYGVNS. The CDR3 DNA sequence: TGTGCCAGCAGTGAATTGATGTCGCGGAACGGGGCCAACGTCCTGACTTTC. Translated, it gives CASSELMSRNGANVLTF.

The rearrangement uses TRBV7-2 and TRBJ1-5; TRBD1 is a possible D gene (5 bases). The V end lost 6 bases, the J end lost 4 bases, and 16 bases lay between the germline ends. Germline V CDR1 and CDR2: SGHTA, FQGNSA. This CDR3 is built from 15 residues. The CDR3, as DNA: TGTGCCAGCAGGGCCGGGGGAGGGGATAATCAGCCCCAGCATTTT. Amino acids: CASRAGGGDNQPQHF. Filled out from reference TRBV7-2 and TRBJ1-5, the complete variable domain reads GAGVSQSPSNKVTEKGKDVELRCDPISGHTALYWYRQSLGQGLEFLIYFQGNSAPDKSGLPSDRFSAERTGGSVSTLTIQRTQQEDSAVYLCASRAGGGDNQPQHFGDGTRLSIL.

This clone was detected once. This chain joins TRBV7-8 and TRBJ2-3; the match to TRBD2 covers 8 bases. Germline V gene lookup returns CDR1 SGHVS and CDR2 FQNEAQ. This CDR3 has 14 residues. Trimming cost V 5 bases and J 6 bases; bases outside gene matches: 7. CDR3 sequence (DNA): TGTGCCAGCAGCCTGACTAGCGTAGCGGATACGCAGTATTTT. This encodes CASSLTSVADTQYF. The variable domain in full, with the rest retrieved from reference TRBV7-8 and TRBJ2-3, is GAGVSQSPRYKVAKRGQDVALRCDPISGHVSLFWYQQALGQGPEFLTYFQNEAQLDKSGLPSDRFFAERPEGSVSTLKIQRTQQEDSAVYLCASSLTSVADTQYFGPGTRLTVL.

The rearrangement joins TRBV7-6 to TRBJ1-6; 11 nucleotides line up with TRBD1. The germline CDR1 and CDR2 sequences are SGHVS and FNYEAQ. V lost 3 bases and J lost 0; bases outside the gene matches: 10. The CDR3 sequence is 20 residues long. Here the CDR3 reads CASSLAGTGGRSSYNSPLHF. CDR3 sequence (DNA): TGTGCCAGCAGCTTGGCCGGGACAGGGGGACGGAGCTCCTATAATTCACCCCTCCACTTT. The full variable domain, with the rest looked up from reference TRBV7-6 and TRBJ1-6, is GAGVSQSPRYKVTKRGQDVALRCDPISGHVSLYWYRQALGQGPEFLTYFNYEAQQDKSGLPNDRFSAERPEGSISTLTIQRTEQRDSAMYRCASSLAGTGGRSSYNSPLHFGNGTRLTVT.

V gene TRBV28 combines with J gene TRBJ1-5; the D gene is possibly TRBD1 (6 bases). V was trimmed by 6 bases and J by 0 bases, leaving 12 bases between them. The germline CDR1 and CDR2 sequences are MDHEN and SYDVKM. The CDR3 extends over 15 amino acids. The chain's CDR3 is CASRQTGHSNQPQHF. The CDR3 DNA sequence: TGTGCCAGCAGGCAGACAGGACATAGCAATCAGCCCCAGCATTTT.

The CDR3 sequence: CASSTLTGVHEQYF. In DNA, the CDR3 is TGTGCCAGCAGTACTTTGACAGGGGTCCACGAGCAGTACTTC. The V gene is TRBV27, the J gene TRBJ2-7, with 8 positions matching TRBD1. The CDR3 is 14 amino acids. J lost 5 bases, V lost 5 bases, and 8 bases had no gene match. Germline V gene sequence: CDR1 MNHEY, CDR2 SMNVEV (reference sequence).

The chain employs TRBV29-1 and TRBJ1-1; no reliable D call. The CDR3 spans 12 residues. Trimming pared 3 bases from V and 7 bases from J, leaving 12 bases between. From germline, CDR1 is SQVTM and CDR2 ANQGSEA. Written as DNA, the CDR3 is TGCAGCGTTGAGGGAGGGTTCCGTGAAGCTTTCTTT. Encoded protein: CSVEGGFREAFF.

This chain joins TRBV28 and TRBJ2-7, with TRBD1 matching 8 bases. Trimming at V came to 6 bases and at J to 1 base, leaving 8 bases not matched to a gene. The CDR3 runs to 15 residues. Germline loops: CDR1 MDHEN, CDR2 SYDVKM. The CDR3 reads CASRSPGGESYEQYF. The CDR3 coding sequence is TGTGCCAGCAGAAGCCCAGGGGGCGAATCCTACGAGCAGTACTTC.

This clone was detected only a few times. The chain couples TRBV7-2 to TRBJ2-1, with unresolved D. The germline V gene encodes CDR1 SGHTA and CDR2 FQGNSA. Trimming cost V 1 base and J 8 bases, with 12 bases left between them. The CDR3 has 14 amino acids. The CDR3, as DNA: TGTGCCAGCAGCTTAGGGCTTCCTTTCGATGAGCAGTTCTTC. Translating gives CASSLGLPFDEQFF.

This clone occurred once. The V call is TRBV30, the J call TRBJ1-5, with a tentative D call TRBD1 (6 bases). Looked up from germline, CDR1 is GTSNPN and CDR2 is SVGIG (reference sequence). V dropped 5 bases and J dropped 1 base, with 21 bases sitting between them. The CDR3 covers 17 residues. The CDR3 sequence: CAWQQGIGSGSNQPQHF. Written as DNA, the CDR3 is TGTGCCTGGCAACAGGGCATAGGGTCGGGGAGCAATCAGCCCCAGCATTTT.

This sequence joins TRBV6-6 and TRBJ2-7, with 10 nucleotides matching TRBD1. CDR3 length: 16 amino acids. In germline, CDR1 is MNHNY, CDR2 SVGAGI (reference sequence). V was clipped by 2 bases and J by 6 bases; unmatched bases: 10. The DNA of the CDR3 is TGTGCCAGCAGTTACCGACAGGGGGCAAGGTTTATCGAGCAGTACTTC. The encoded protein is CASSYRQGARFIEQYF.

This chain connects TRBV19 to TRBJ1-5, with no clear D. From germline, CDR1 is LNHDA and CDR2 SQIVND (reference sequence). The length of the CDR3 is 16 residues. Trimming removed 1 base at V and 0 bases at J, with 10 bases between. CDR3 region: CASSIVGDYSNQPQHF. The CDR3 nucleotides read TGTGCCAGTAGTATAGTGGGCGACTATAGCAATCAGCCCCAGCATTTT.

The chain couples TRBV4-2 to TRBJ1-2, with D possibly TRBD1 on 5 matching bases. The CDR3 loop spans 15 amino acids. Trimming stripped 0 bases from V and 4 bases from J, with 12 bases between. The germline CDR1 and CDR2 sequences are LGHNA and YNFKEQ. The DNA of the CDR3 is TGTGCCAGCAGCCAAGAGCGGGGGGTAGGCTATGGCTACACCTTC. This gives the protein CASSQERGVGYGYTF.

V and J are TRBV28 and TRBJ1-5; D perhaps matches TRBD1 (5 bases). The CDR3 has 16 residues. V dropped 5 bases and J dropped 0 bases, with 14 bases sitting between them. CDR1 is MDHEN and CDR2 is SYDVKM in the germline V gene. CDR3 in amino acids: CASSATVGVSNQPQHF. The CDR3 bases are TGTGCCAGCAGTGCGACGGTAGGGGTTAGCAATCAGCCCCAGCATTTT.

This clone was observed a single time. The CDR3 DNA is TGCAGCGTATCCGGGACAGGGGTGTACGAGCAGTACTTC. This gives the protein CSVSGTGVYEQYF. V usage is TRBV29-1 and J usage is TRBJ2-7, with 10 bases fitting TRBD1. J was trimmed by 4 bases and V by 6 bases; bases with no gene match: 6. Germline V lookup: CDR1 SQVTM, CDR2 ANQGSEA. There are 13 residues in the CDR3.